This is a list of T cell receptor beta chains from one sample in a study of T cell responses to AZD1222 COVID-19 vaccine. Data came from immunoSEQ multiplex PCR; TCRdb stores just in-frame clones and leaves some out. The profile shows about 100,000 clones, more than 70% of them singletons. Sample: peripheral blood, taken on day 0 of MenACWY control vaccination. Every receptor here comes from an adult in good health. The CDR3 runs from the conserved cysteine through the conserved F or W. A D gene is named only where the DNA matches it firmly. The size entry is marked missing in some rows and otherwise reads once, few, many or a size class.

J: TRBJ1-2; V: TRBV5-1; D: TRBD1; size: -; CDR3: CASSLARGQSYGYTF; DNA: TGCGCCAGCAGCTTGGCCAGGGGGCAGAGCTATGGCTACACCTTC
J: TRBJ2-7; V: TRBV9; D: TRBD2; size: -; CDR3: CASSAGTSGAYEQYF; DNA: TGTGCCAGCAGCGCCGGGACTAGCGGAGCCTACGAGCAGTACTTC
J: TRBJ2-4; V: TRBV7-9; D: TRBD1; size: once; CDR3: CASSPDRGAQNIQYF; DNA: TGTGCCAGCAGCCCGGACAGGGGGGCGCAAAACATTCAGTACTTC
J: TRBJ1-2; V: TRBV7-9; D: -; size: -; CDR3: CASSLADSYGYTF; DNA: TGTGCCAGCAGCTTAGCAGACAGTTATGGCTACACCTTC
J: TRBJ1-2; V: TRBV7-2; D: TRBD1; size: -; CDR3: CASSLRDRESF; DNA: TGTGCCAGCAGCCTGCGGGACAGGGAAAGCTTC
J: TRBJ2-2; V: TRBV5-1; D: -; size: -; CDR3: CASSHLSGTGELFF; DNA: TGCGCCAGCAGCCATCTATCGGGCACCGGGGAGCTGTTTTTT
J: TRBJ1-1; V: TRBV19; D: -; size: -; CDR3: CASSLGAGTEAFF; DNA: TGTGCCAGTAGTTTAGGGGCTGGCACTGAAGCTTTCTTT
J: TRBJ2-5; V: TRBV5-1; D: TRBD1; size: -; CDR3: CASSARDSTRETQYF; DNA: TGCGCCAGCAGCGCCAGGGACAGCACAAGAGAGACCCAGTACTTC
J: TRBJ2-7; V: TRBV7-2; D: TRBD2; size: -; CDR3: CASSLWASGNHEQYF; DNA: TGTGCCAGCAGCTTATGGGCTAGCGGGAACCACGAGCAGTACTTC
J: TRBJ2-1; V: TRBV4-3; D: TRBD2; size: -; CDR3: CASSLGLAGYNEQFF; DNA: TGCGCCAGCAGCCTCGGACTAGCGGGCTACAATGAGCAGTTCTTC
J: TRBJ2-7; V: TRBV7-9; D: TRBD2; size: -; CDR3: CASSNSGGTSGRWSYEQYF; DNA: TGTGCCAGCAGCAATTCAGGCGGGACTAGCGGGAGGTGGTCCTACGAGCAGTACTTC
J: TRBJ1-2; V: TRBV10-3; D: -; size: -; CDR3: CAISEPTMSGYTF; DNA: TGTGCCATCAGTGAGCCTACAATGAGTGGCTACACCTTC
J: TRBJ2-1; V: TRBV7-3; D: -; size: -; CDR3: CASSLGQKADNEQFF; DNA: TGTGCCAGCAGCTTAGGGCAGAAAGCTGACAATGAGCAGTTCTTC
J: TRBJ2-7; V: TRBV13; D: TRBD2; size: -; CDR3: CASSFRAGGIRTDEQYF; DNA: TGTGCCAGCAGCTTTCGGGCGGGGGGCATTCGGACGGACGAGCAGTACTTC
J: TRBJ2-1; V: TRBV29-1; D: TRBD2; size: -; CDR3: CSVRPGLAAYNEQFF; DNA: TGCAGCGTTCGCCCGGGACTAGCGGCCTACAATGAGCAGTTCTTC
J: TRBJ1-5; V: TRBV6-5; D: TRBD1; size: -; CDR3: CASRPTGGNQPQHF; DNA: TGTGCCAGCAGGCCGACAGGGGGCAATCAGCCCCAGCATTTT
J: TRBJ1-1; V: TRBV2; D: -; size: -; CDR3: CASRGTHKGTEAFF; DNA: TGTGCCAGCAGGGGGACTCACAAGGGAACTGAAGCTTTCTTT
J: TRBJ1-3; V: TRBV23-1; D: -; size: once; CDR3: CASSQSGKVESGNTIYF; DNA: TGCGCCAGCAGTCAATCTGGTAAGGTGGAATCTGGAAACACCATATATTTT